The rows below give T cell receptor beta chains drawn from one sample of a study of tumor-infiltrating lymphocytes in primary liver carcinoma. MiXCR was run by TCRdb on the multiplex PCR reads, yielding one entry per CDR3 protein. The sample lists 90,000 to 140,000 distinct CDR3 sequences; around 80% were seen once. Material for sequencing was liver tumor tissue from sampling region 3. These receptors were collected from a man aged 40-49 years with primary liver carcinoma and hepatitis B virus infection. The CDR3 runs from the conserved cysteine through the conserved F or W. A D gene is named only where the DNA matches it firmly. The size field is filled for only some rows; it gives once, few, many or a size class.

TRBV21-1,many,TRBJ1-3,NA,TGTGCCAGCAGCATAGCTCTACAGGGGGCGTCTGGAAACACCATATATTTT,CASSIALQGASGNTIYF
TRBV11-3,NA,TRBJ2-1,NA,TGTGTCAACAGCTTAGGGGTCAGCGACAATGAGCAGTTCTTC,CVNSLGVSDNEQFF
TRBV12-3/TRBV12-4,once,TRBJ1-3,NA,TGTGCCAGCAGTCTTGACCAGCGTACCTCTGGAAACACCATATATTTT,CASSLDQRTSGNTIYF
TRBV11-3,NA,TRBJ2-3,TRBD2,TGTGCCAGCAACAAAGCGGTCGCGGGAGGGGGTACAGATACACAGTATTTT,CASNKAVAGGGTDTQYF
TRBV24-1,NA,TRBJ2-1,TRBD2,TGTGGCACCAGTGAATATTCTACGACTAGCTCCTATAGTGAGCAGTTCTTC,CGTSEYSTTSSYSEQFF
TRBV12-3/TRBV12-4,few,TRBJ1-2,NA,TGTGTCAGTAGTTTAGAGGGTCGCGGCTACACCTTC,CVSSLEGRGYTF
TRBV18,few,TRBJ1-4,NA,TGTGCCAGCTCACCGGGACAAGCAACTAATGAAAAACTGTTTTTT,CASSPGQATNEKLFF
TRBV5-1,NA,TRBJ1-5,NA,TGCACCAGCAGCTTGGGTATCGGACATGGTTACAATCAGCCCCGGCATTTT,CTSSLGIGHGYNQPRHF
TRBV28,NA,TRBJ2-2,TRBD2,TGTGCCAGCAGTTCTACACACCGACAGGGGACAAGCGGGAGGGGGAACACCGGGGAGCTGTTTTTT,CASSSTHRQGTSGRGNTGELFF
TRBV7-8,NA,TRBJ1-4,NA,TGTGCCAGTAGCTTAGGGGATATTACAACTAATGAAAAACTGTTTTTT,CASSLGDITTNEKLFF
TRBV6-2/TRBV6-3,once,TRBJ2-6,TRBD2,TGTGCCAGCAGTACCCTAGCGGGAGGGAACTCTATGGACAACGTCCTGACTTTC,CASSTLAGGNSMDNVLTF
TRBV5-6,NA,TRBJ2-5,NA,TGTGCCAGCAGCTCAGGGCGACAAGGTCTGTCCCAGTACTTC,CASSSGRQGLSQYF
TRBV6-7,NA,TRBJ2-1,TRBD2,TGTGCCAGCAGTTGCCCGGCTAGCGGGAATTTTAGCTCCTACATTGAGCAGTTCTTC,CASSCPASGNFSSYIEQFF
TRBV4-2,NA,TRBJ2-7,NA,TGTGCCAGTAACCAAGATCGGAACGAGCAGTGCTTC,CASNQDRNEQCF
TRBV6-6,NA,TRBJ1-2,NA,TGTGCCAGCAGTACACGAGGTGTTGGCTATGGCTACACCTTC,CASSTRGVGYGYTF
TRBV6-6,once,TRBJ2-7,NA,TGTACCAGCAGTTACTCGGGGTGGGGAAGCGAGCAGCACTTC,CTSSYSGWGSEQHF